Sequencing of this T cell receptor beta chain was carried out in a study of immune evolution from preneoplasia to lung adenocarcinoma. General study points: Top clone share appeared to fall from AAH through AIS, MIA, adenocarcinoma. Later-stage lesions appeared to have more T cells, more diversity, less clonality.

Trimming removed 7 bases from V and 7 bases from J, with 11 bases in between. Looked up from germline, CDR1 is GTSNPN and CDR2 is SVGIG (reference sequence). This CDR3 has 11 residues. Some clones are missing from TCRdb's copy, which holds only in-frame ones; the method was immunoSEQ multiplex PCR. The table lists 6,000 or so clones, roughly three quarters of them singletons. Histologic diagnosis was independently verified by two lung pathologists. Premalignant or tumor cells were enriched by macro-dissection after pathologic assessment. Details on this clone: What it recognizes is unknown.

The sequence was obtained from a person aged 45 to 60 with lung adenocarcinoma. Source material: FFPE invasive lung adenocarcinoma tissue. The chain recombines TRBV30 with TRBJ2-1, with no clear D. The CDR3 sequence: CAYQSQNEQFF. In DNA, the CDR3 is TGTGCCTATCAATCTCAGAATGAGCAGTTCTTC.